Sequencing of this TCR beta chain was carried out in a study of blood T cell repertoires in COVID-19. Turning to the study itself: Samples representing acute and convalescent COVID-19 were sourced from the United States, Italy and Spain. PBMCs, B-cell-depleted T cells, or T cells were the source of the cDNA or gDNA that made up the material.

Germline lookup yields CDR1 ENHRY and CDR2 SYGVKD. The trim removed 2 bases at V and 4 bases at J, leaving 19 bases unmatched. This CDR3 has 19 residues. Per the study methods: Quantification of nucleated cells was approximated via reference gene primer amplification. Profiling relied on immunoSEQ multiplex PCR, and the TCRdb table lists in-frame clones only, not all of them. The DNA was the basis for D and trimming; V, J and clone size are from that table. Of 90,000 to 150,000 clones in the sample, just under 90% were seen once. Input material: peripheral blood. This chain joins TRBV10-3 and TRBJ1-2, with TRBD1 matching 7 bases. This clonotype was obtained from a woman aged 50 to 60 with acute or convalescent COVID-19. The CDR3 is CAISEPDIPVTGISYGYTF. The CDR3 DNA reads TGTGCCATCAGTGAGCCTGACATTCCCGTGACAGGGATCTCCTATGGCTACACCTTC.